A selection of T cell receptor beta chains follows, all from one sample in a study of blood T cell repertoires in COVID-19. Using immunoSEQ multiplex PCR, the repertoire was profiled, and TCRdb retains in-frame clones only, with some absent. Among hundreds of thousands of clones listed, around 90% were seen once. Sequencing input: peripheral blood. Receptors were obtained from a man aged 55 to 69 who had recovered from COVID-19. CDR3s include the opening cysteine and the closing phenylalanine or tryptophan. D genes are given only for firm matches. Expanded clones get a size class; other rows say once, few or many, or leave the size out.

clone size: -; V gene: TRBV7-9; J gene: TRBJ2-1; D gene: TRBD2; CDR3 protein: CASSKGLAGGRDEQFF; CDR3 DNA: TGTGCCAGCAGCAAGGGACTAGCGGGAGGGCGGGATGAGCAGTTCTTC
clone size: -; V gene: TRBV5-1; J gene: TRBJ1-4; D gene: -; CDR3 protein: CASSALGRATNEKLFF; CDR3 DNA: TGCGCCAGCAGCGCACTGGGCCGAGCAACTAATGAAAAACTGTTTTTT
clone size: -; V gene: TRBV30; J gene: TRBJ1-5; D gene: -; CDR3 protein: CAWSVDSYQPQHF; CDR3 DNA: TGTGCCTGGAGTGTAGACAGTTATCAGCCCCAGCATTTT
clone size: -; V gene: TRBV5-1; J gene: TRBJ2-7; D gene: -; CDR3 protein: CASTRSTAERVEQYF; CDR3 DNA: TGCGCCAGCACCAGAAGTACGGCCGAACGGGTGGAGCAGTACTTC
clone size: -; V gene: TRBV5-4; J gene: TRBJ1-3; D gene: TRBD1; CDR3 protein: CASSSGTGAGNTIYF; CDR3 DNA: TGTGCCAGCAGCTCCGGGACAGGGGCAGGAAACACCATATATTTT
clone size: few; V gene: TRBV2; J gene: TRBJ2-7; D gene: -; CDR3 protein: CASSPRGTYEQYF; CDR3 DNA: TGTGCCAGCAGCCCAAGGGGTACCTACGAGCAGTACTTC
clone size: -; V gene: TRBV23-1; J gene: TRBJ2-7; D gene: -; CDR3 protein: CASSQWRPNFTYEQYF; CDR3 DNA: TGCGCCAGCAGTCAATGGCGGCCCAACTTTACCTACGAGCAGTACTTC
clone size: once; V gene: TRBV4-3; J gene: TRBJ2-1; D gene: TRBD2; CDR3 protein: CASSQLRGSPSYNEQFF; CDR3 DNA: TGCGCCAGCAGCCAGCTCCGCGGGAGTCCGTCCTACAATGAGCAGTTCTTC
clone size: -; V gene: TRBV9; J gene: TRBJ2-3; D gene: -; CDR3 protein: CASSVENSGTDTQYF; CDR3 DNA: TGTGCCAGCAGCGTAGAGAATAGCGGCACAGATACGCAGTATTTT
clone size: few; V gene: TRBV9; J gene: TRBJ1-4; D gene: TRBD1; CDR3 protein: CASNRGQVNEKLFF; CDR3 DNA: TGTGCCAGCAACCGGGGACAGGTCAATGAAAAACTGTTTTTT
clone size: -; V gene: TRBV25-1; J gene: TRBJ2-3; D gene: TRBD2; CDR3 protein: CASSEGQRESDTQYF; CDR3 DNA: TGTGCCAGCAGTGAAGGGCAGCGGGAGTCAGATACGCAGTATTTT
clone size: -; V gene: TRBV7-3; J gene: TRBJ2-1; D gene: TRBD2; CDR3 protein: CASSHPPGLAHNEQFF; CDR3 DNA: TGTGCCAGCAGCCATCCCCCGGGACTAGCACACAATGAGCAGTTCTTC
clone size: -; V gene: TRBV2; J gene: TRBJ1-5; D gene: -; CDR3 protein: CASSAGTYQPQHF; CDR3 DNA: TGTGCCAGCAGTGCAGGTACATATCAGCCCCAGCATTTT
clone size: few; V gene: TRBV7-6; J gene: TRBJ2-7; D gene: -; CDR3 protein: CASSLEWPQRRGEQYF; CDR3 DNA: TGTGCCAGCAGCTTAGAATGGCCCCAGAGGCGGGGCGAGCAGTACTTC
clone size: -; V gene: TRBV10-3; J gene: TRBJ1-1; D gene: TRBD1; CDR3 protein: CAIGRQGANTEAFF; CDR3 DNA: TGTGCCATCGGAAGACAGGGGGCGAACACTGAAGCTTTCTTT
clone size: -; V gene: TRBV7-2; J gene: TRBJ2-1; D gene: TRBD2; CDR3 protein: CASSLRTSRQQFF; CDR3 DNA: TGTGCCAGCAGCTTGAGGACTAGTCGTCAGCAGTTCTTC
clone size: -; V gene: TRBV1; J gene: TRBJ2-1; D gene: -; CDR3 protein: CTSSQREGCPYNEQFF; CDR3 DNA: TGCACCAGCAGCCAACGGGAGGGGTGCCCTTACAATGAGCAGTTCTTC
clone size: -; V gene: TRBV29-1; J gene: TRBJ2-5; D gene: TRBD1; CDR3 protein: CSVGDRALGTQYF; CDR3 DNA: TGCAGCGTCGGTGACAGGGCACTTGGGACCCAGTACTTC
clone size: -; V gene: TRBV7-2; J gene: TRBJ2-3; D gene: TRBD2; CDR3 protein: CASSRAGGVVTQYF; CDR3 DNA: TGTGCCAGCAGCAGAGCGGGAGGTGTGGTTACGCAGTATTTT
clone size: -; V gene: TRBV18; J gene: TRBJ2-7; D gene: TRBD1; CDR3 protein: CASSLSGTGDYEQYF; CDR3 DNA: TGTGCCAGCTCACTCTCCGGGACAGGAGACTACGAGCAGTACTTC
clone size: -; V gene: TRBV4-1; J gene: TRBJ2-1; D gene: -; CDR3 protein: CASSQGVGGHFNEQFF; CDR3 DNA: TGCGCCAGCAGCCAGGGGGTCGGGGGGCATTTCAATGAGCAGTTCTTC
clone size: -; V gene: TRBV6-5; J gene: TRBJ2-1; D gene: TRBD1; CDR3 protein: CATFHRGAYNEQFF; CDR3 DNA: TGTGCCACTTTTCACAGGGGGGCCTACAATGAGCAGTTCTTC
clone size: -; V gene: TRBV5-1; J gene: TRBJ1-1; D gene: -; CDR3 protein: CASSHGGKDTEAFF; CDR3 DNA: TGCGCCAGCAGCCACGGGGGGAAAGACACTGAAGCTTTCTTT
clone size: -; V gene: TRBV27; J gene: TRBJ1-1; D gene: -; CDR3 protein: CASSSGQVMNTEAFF; CDR3 DNA: TGTGCCAGCAGTTCAGGGCAGGTTATGAACACTGAAGCTTTCTTT
clone size: -; V gene: TRBV2; J gene: TRBJ2-1; D gene: -; CDR3 protein: CASSDLSSSYNEQFF; CDR3 DNA: TGTGCCAGCAGTGACCTCTCGAGCTCCTACAATGAGCAGTTCTTC
clone size: once; V gene: TRBV5-6; J gene: TRBJ2-2; D gene: TRBD2; CDR3 protein: CASSLKAGRGMNTGELFF; CDR3 DNA: TGTGCCAGCAGCCTCAAGGCGGGGAGGGGAATGAACACCGGGGAGCTGTTTTTT
clone size: -; V gene: TRBV4-3; J gene: TRBJ1-6; D gene: -; CDR3 protein: CASSQGTPGGLGSPLHF; CDR3 DNA: TGCGCCAGCAGCCAAGGGACCCCAGGAGGACTAGGTTCACCCCTCCACTTT
clone size: -; V gene: TRBV5-6; J gene: TRBJ2-5; D gene: TRBD2; CDR3 protein: CASSFRLAGGQETQYF; CDR3 DNA: TGTGCCAGCAGCTTTAGACTAGCGGGGGGACAAGAGACCCAGTACTTC
clone size: -; V gene: TRBV28; J gene: TRBJ2-5; D gene: -; CDR3 protein: CASSPRDKETQYF; CDR3 DNA: TGTGCCAGCAGTCCCCGGGACAAAGAGACCCAGTACTTC
clone size: -; V gene: TRBV9; J gene: TRBJ2-2; D gene: -; CDR3 protein: CASSGDLHTGELFF; CDR3 DNA: TGTGCCAGCAGCGGGGACTTACACACCGGGGAGCTGTTTTTT
clone size: -; V gene: TRBV10-3; J gene: TRBJ2-1; D gene: -; CDR3 protein: CAISDGGYNEQFF; CDR3 DNA: TGTGCCATCAGTGACGGAGGATACAATGAGCAGTTCTTC
clone size: -; V gene: TRBV5-5; J gene: TRBJ1-1; D gene: -; CDR3 protein: CASSWDTDYTEAFF; CDR3 DNA: TGTGCCAGCAGCTGGGACACTGATTACACTGAAGCTTTCTTT
clone size: -; V gene: TRBV11-2; J gene: TRBJ2-1; D gene: -; CDR3 protein: CASSQGPALQFF; CDR3 DNA: TGTGCCAGCAGCCAGGGGCCCGCACTTCAGTTCTTC
clone size: -; V gene: TRBV24-1; J gene: TRBJ2-7; D gene: TRBD1; CDR3 protein: CATSDLQPLDRGGYEQYF; CDR3 DNA: TGTGCCACCAGTGATTTGCAACCATTAGACAGGGGTGGCTACGAGCAGTACTTC
clone size: -; V gene: TRBV19; J gene: TRBJ2-1; D gene: TRBD2; CDR3 protein: CASSPSGLAAYNEQFF; CDR3 DNA: TGTGCCAGTAGCCCCTCGGGGCTAGCGGCATACAATGAGCAGTTCTTC
clone size: -; V gene: TRBV10-3; J gene: TRBJ2-2; D gene: TRBD1; CDR3 protein: CAISGQGADAGELFF; CDR3 DNA: TGTGCCATCAGCGGACAGGGAGCGGACGCCGGGGAGCTGTTTTTT
clone size: -; V gene: TRBV9; J gene: TRBJ2-3; D gene: -; CDR3 protein: CASSGGDLTQYF; CDR3 DNA: TGTGCCAGCAGCGGGGGGGACCTTACGCAGTATTTT
clone size: -; V gene: TRBV5-1; J gene: TRBJ1-1; D gene: TRBD1; CDR3 protein: CASTGQENTEAFF; CDR3 DNA: TGCGCCAGCACTGGACAGGAGAACACTGAAGCTTTCTTT
clone size: -; V gene: TRBV15; J gene: TRBJ2-7; D gene: TRBD1; CDR3 protein: CATSRVTGGDPQYF; CDR3 DNA: TGTGCCACCAGCAGAGTTACAGGGGGCGACCCGCAGTACTTC
clone size: few; V gene: TRBV29-1; J gene: TRBJ2-7; D gene: TRBD2; CDR3 protein: CSVEDRVKAGGLNEQYF; CDR3 DNA: TGCAGCGTTGAAGATCGGGTTAAGGCGGGAGGCCTAAACGAGCAGTACTTC